This passage covers 18 T cell receptor beta chains from one sample sequenced in a study of blood T cell repertoires in COVID-19. Libraries were prepared by immunoSEQ multiplex PCR; TCRdb keeps only in-frame clonotypes and omits some of them. The sample has roughly 77,000 clones; about 87% are singletons. The sample comprised peripheral blood. Receptor source: an elderly woman with active COVID-19.

This clone was detected only once. The chain uses TRBV15 and TRBJ2-7; 9 positions agree with TRBD2. Germline assignment: CDR1 LNHNV and CDR2 YYDKDF (reference sequence). This CDR3 is 17 amino acids long. Losses at the gene ends were 1 base for V and 3 bases for J; bases not matched to a gene: 10. CDR3 in DNA: TGTGCCACCAGCAGAGGGGTTGTAGGTAGCGGGAGCTACGAGCAGTACTTC. Translated: CATSRGVVGSGSYEQYF.

The chain recombines TRBV3-1 (or the pseudogene TRBV3-2) with TRBJ1-2, with D hard to call. Germline V CDR1 and CDR2: LGHDT, YNNKEL (reference sequence). V was pared by 4 bases and J by 0 bases, with 9 bases between. CDR3 length: 14 residues. In DNA form, the CDR3 reads TGTGCCAGCAGCCTAATATCCTCTAACTATGGCTACACCTTC. Protein sequence: CASSLISSNYGYTF.

V gene TRBV4-1 combines with J gene TRBJ1-5, with D unresolved. The CDR3 loop spans 12 amino acids. Germline V gives CDR1 MGHRA, CDR2 YSYEKL. V lost 5 bases and J 3 bases, leaving 5 bases between the germline ends. CDR3 amino acids: CASSGLNQPQHF. The CDR3 DNA reads as TGCGCCAGCAGCGGCCTCAATCAGCCCCAGCATTTT.

This chain connects TRBV4-2 to TRBJ2-7; TRBD2 aligns across 11 bases. Unmatched junction bases numbered 4, after V lost 0 bases and J lost 6 bases. Germline V CDR1 and CDR2: LGHNA, YNFKEQ. CDR3 length: 15 amino acids. CDR3 DNA: TGTGCCAGCAGCCAAGAACTAGCGGGAGAGGGCGAGCAGTACTTC. Encoded protein: CASSQELAGEGEQYF.

The chain uses TRBV28 and TRBJ2-5; 15 bases are shared with TRBD2. Germline V gene lookup returns CDR1 MDHEN and CDR2 SYDVKM. V shed 0 bases and J 5 bases; nucleotides not matched to a gene: 10. The CDR3 has 19 amino acids. The CDR3 sequence: CASSLWRTSGRAGLETQYF. The DNA for the CDR3 is TGTGCCAGCAGTTTATGGAGGACTAGCGGGAGGGCGGGTCTGGAGACCCAGTACTTC.

The rearrangement links TRBV7-9 to TRBJ2-1, with 8 nucleotides matching TRBD2. After removal of 5 bases from V and 16 bases from J, the junction contained 10 bases not matched to a gene. This CDR3 is built from 12 residues. Germline V lookup: CDR1 SEHNR, CDR2 FQNEAQ (reference sequence). CDR3 DNA: TGTGCCAGCAGCCACCCCAGCGGGAGTGGATTCTTC. This sequence encodes CASSHPSGSGFF.

The V and J genes are TRBV3-1 (or the pseudogene TRBV3-2) and TRBJ2-2; a weak D match, TRBD1 (6 bases). V was clipped by 4 bases and J by 4 bases, with 16 bases between them. This CDR3 spans 16 amino acids. Germline V CDR1 and CDR2: LGHDT, YNNKEL (reference sequence). The CDR3 sequence: CASSPTGNSGTGELFF. For the CDR3, the DNA is TGTGCCAGCAGCCCTACAGGGAATTCGGGCACCGGGGAGCTGTTTTTT.

The chain employs TRBV7-8 and TRBJ1-1; tentatively, D is TRBD1 (5 bases). The CDR3 covers 15 residues. Germline values: CDR1 SGHVS, CDR2 FQNEAQ. Between the trimmed V and J ends, which lost 4 bases and 6 bases, there was a span of 18 bases. CDR3: CASSSRTGLGAEAFF. In nucleotides, the CDR3 is TGTGCCAGCAGCTCCCGGACGGGACTAGGGGCTGAAGCTTTCTTT.

The chain links TRBV30 to TRBJ2-7; TRBD2 matches at 10 bases. Germline CDR1 GTSNPN, CDR2 SVGIG (reference sequence). After removal of 7 bases from V and 1 base from J, the junction contained 13 bases not matched to a gene. The CDR3 runs to 16 residues. The CDR3, as DNA: TGTGCCTTTTCCCCCGGGACTAGCGTCGTATCCTACGAGCAGTACTTC. It specifies CAFSPGTSVVSYEQYF.

The chain uses TRBV5-1 and TRBJ1-4, with D maybe TRBD1 (6 bases). This CDR3 has 16 amino acids. V was trimmed by 4 bases and J by 4 bases, leaving 17 bases between them. CDR1 is SGHRS, CDR2 YFSETQ, per germline. In nucleotides, the CDR3 is TGCGCCAGCAGCCGCTCGGGGGGCGTTGTTAATGAAAAACTGTTTTTT. It codes for CASSRSGGVVNEKLFF.

The chain combines TRBV20-1 with TRBJ2-7, with D maybe TRBD2 (6 bases). CDR1 is DFQATT, CDR2 SNEGSKA, per germline (reference sequence). The V gene lost 0 bases and the J gene lost 12 bases, with 12 bases spanning the gap. CDR3 length: 11 amino acids. The CDR3 DNA follows: TGCAGTGCTAGAGATAAAACGGGAGCGTACTTC. Translation gives CSARDKTGAYF.

The V gene is TRBV2, the J gene TRBJ2-7, with 7 nucleotides matching TRBD1. CDR1 and CDR2 from the germline V gene are SNHLY and FYNNEI. CDR3 length: 13 residues. Losses at the gene ends were 10 bases for V and 7 bases for J; bases not matched to a gene: 13. The CDR3 DNA follows: TGTGCCACCAACCGGGACAGTAGAGGAGAGCAGTACTTC. The encoded protein is CATNRDSRGEQYF.

This chain links TRBV6-5 with TRBJ2-7; 10 nucleotides align to TRBD2. J gave up 4 bases and V 7 bases, and 4 bases lay outside the gene matches. This CDR3 spans 13 amino acids. Germline CDR1 MNHEY, CDR2 SVGAGI. This CDR3 reads CASTRLAGYEQYF. In DNA form, the CDR3 reads TGTGCCAGCACCCGACTAGCGGGTTACGAGCAGTACTTC.

The V gene is TRBV4-1, the J gene TRBJ1-1; tentative D call: TRBD1 (5 bases). CDR1 is MGHRA and CDR2 is YSYEKL in the germline V gene. V lost 4 bases to trimming and J lost 4 bases, with 19 bases between them. This CDR3 has 16 residues. The CDR3 is CASSPLGGTFGTEAFF. The CDR3 DNA reads TGCGCCAGCAGCCCCCTTGGGGGGACCTTCGGCACTGAAGCTTTCTTT.

The V call is TRBV5-4, the J call TRBJ2-1; 7 nucleotides agree with TRBD2. The CDR3 length is 15 residues. J gave up 6 bases and V 4 bases, and 10 bases lay outside the gene matches. Germline CDR1 and CDR2: SGHNT and YYREEE (reference sequence). CDR3 protein: CASSKPSGGFNEQFF. CDR3 nucleotide sequence: TGTGCCAGCAGCAAACCTAGCGGAGGATTCAATGAGCAGTTCTTC.

The chain's CDR3 is CASSLSGQPRAFF. CDR3 DNA sequence: TGTGCCAGCAGCCTTTCTGGACAGCCTAGGGCTTTCTTT. The chain has TRBV5-5 and TRBJ1-1; a weak D match, TRBD1 (6 bases). V was cut by 4 bases and J by 11 bases, with 18 bases left in between. The CDR3 runs to 13 residues. CDR1 is SGHKS and CDR2 is YYEKEE in the germline V gene (reference sequence).

The CDR3 region has the DNA TGCGCCAGCAGACTAGCGGGGTCTAGCACAGATACGCAGTATTTT. This encodes CASRLAGSSTDTQYF. This chain connects TRBV10-1 to TRBJ2-3, with 10 bases aligning to TRBD2. Per germline, CDR1 WNHNN and CDR2 SYGVQD (reference sequence). The CDR3 runs 15 residues. The V and J ends lost 6 bases and 0 bases, in that order; junction bases with no gene match: 3.

This clone was seen once. This chain joins TRBV24-1 and TRBJ2-2; TRBD1 might be the D (6 bases). The CDR3 totals 13 residues. Germline V gene lookup returns CDR1 KGHDR and CDR2 SFDVKD. Trimming took off 9 bases at V and 2 bases at J, with 9 bases between the two ends. The CDR3 DNA reads TGTGCCACCGGGGACACTAACACCGGGGAGCTGTTTTTT. This translates into CATGDTNTGELFF.